This TCR beta chain was retrieved from a study of beta chain features in type 1 diabetes. Study-wide results and caveats: Naive, central memory and regulatory TCRB repertoires appeared more similar among patients than healthy donors. The VDJ junctions of type 1 diabetes patients carried fewer insertions and more deletions. Type 1 diabetes patients had moderately but significantly shorter TCRB CDR3s in all four CD4+ subsets.

CDR3 length: 13 amino acids. CDR1 SEHNR and CDR2 FQNEAQ come from the germline V gene (reference sequence). The V and J ends lost 5 bases and 1 base respectively, with 8 bases between them. Of the isolated RNA, all was reverse transcribed, and so the sequenced material was expressed TCRB transcripts. The method was immunoSEQ multiplex PCR; TCRdb's version includes in-frame clones alone and lacks a portion of them. The sample carries approximately 260,000 clones, 20% recorded once. As for this clone: Its specificity is not known.

The origin of this receptor is a woman in her 40s with type 1 diabetes. The chain is built from TRBV7-9 and TRBJ1-1; D is unclear. Sequencing input: naive CD4+ T cells from blood. The CDR3 region has the DNA TGTGCCAGCAGCCCCGTCTCGAACACTGAAGCTTTCTTT. Translation gives CASSPVSNTEAFF.